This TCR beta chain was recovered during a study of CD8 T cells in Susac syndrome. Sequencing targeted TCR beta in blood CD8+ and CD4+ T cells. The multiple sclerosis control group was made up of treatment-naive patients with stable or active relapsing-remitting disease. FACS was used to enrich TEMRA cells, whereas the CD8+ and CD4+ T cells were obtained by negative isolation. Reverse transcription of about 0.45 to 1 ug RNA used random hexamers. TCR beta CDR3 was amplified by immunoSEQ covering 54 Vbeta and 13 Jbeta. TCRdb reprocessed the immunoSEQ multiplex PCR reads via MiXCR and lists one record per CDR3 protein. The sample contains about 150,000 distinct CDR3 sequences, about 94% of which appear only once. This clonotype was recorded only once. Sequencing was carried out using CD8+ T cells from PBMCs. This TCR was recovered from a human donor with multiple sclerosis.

CDR3 bases: TGTGCCCGGGGACTAGCGTGGGTCGATGAGCAGTTCTTC. Its protein is CARGLAWVDEQFF. This chain connects TRBV30 to TRBJ2-1; 10 nucleotides line up with TRBD2. The CDR3 has 13 residues. V shed 8 bases, J shed 8 bases, and the junction held 9 bases outside the gene matches. CDR1 GTSNPN and CDR2 SVGIG come from the germline V gene (reference sequence). Using reference TRBV30 and TRBJ2-1 for the parts outside the CDR3, the full variable domain is SQTIHQWPATLVQPVGSPLSLECTVEGTSNPNLYWYRQAAGRGLQLLFYSVGIGQISSEVPQNLSASRPQDRQFILSSKKLLLSDSGFYLCARGLAWVDEQFFGPGTRLTVL.